This T cell receptor beta chain was found in a study of T cell repertoires in cytomegalovirus infection. On the study more broadly: Peptides in the study included HLA-C-restricted and HLA-B-restricted CMV epitopes. Matching HLA type, along with CMV infection, was indicated by public TCR beta signatures.

This CDR3 is 13 amino acids long. CDR1 is MRHNA and CDR2 is SNTAGT in the germline V gene. V lost 2 bases and J lost 1, with 5 bases in between. Study-level points and caveats: Summed frequency of shared TCR beta families picked out CMV carriers who also had the relevant HLA.

TCRdb redid the calling of the reads with MiXCR, one entry per CDR3 protein. The sample shows around 310,000 distinct CDR3 sequences, 25% to 35% of them seen only once. This clonotype was seen ten or more times. Its antigen is as yet unknown. The source is a human donor in good health (CMV status not recorded). Some clones in this sample may be carry-over from other donors' samples. The sequenced sample was cultured PBMCs, obtained from culture after CMV antigen stimulation. The rearrangement links TRBV6-4 to TRBJ1-1; no clear D gene. The CDR3 DNA follows: TGTGCCAGCAGTGACCAGAAGAACACTGAAGCTTTCTTT. It is translated as CASSDQKNTEAFF.